Below are 25 T cell receptor beta chains sequenced from a single sample in a study of response to subunit inactivated influenza vaccine (dated by TCRdb to the late 2010s). Libraries were prepared through RT-PCR. The listed sequencing device is Illumina HiSeq 2500. TCRdb took the public reads, trimmed them with fastp at Q25, ran MiXCR for clone calling and kept in-frame beta chains. Each CDR3 protein appears once, grouped with its most common genes and DNA. Across this sample there are about 700,000 distinct CDR3 sequences, with about 15% seen only once. In total, the top ten clones hold 6% to 7% of the sample. This specimen consisted of PBMCs from blood, obtained around 15 days before vaccination. These receptor sequences come from a man over 45 who received an inactivated influenza vaccine. Donor details come from another sample of the same person, matched by shared clones.

The rearrangement joins TRBV14 to TRBJ2-2, with D tentatively TRBD1 or TRBD2 (6 bases each). Trimming cost V 4 bases and J 6 bases, with 15 bases left between them. This CDR3 comprises 15 residues. Germline lookup yields CDR1 SGHDN and CDR2 FVKESK. The CDR3 protein is CASSPHLGGSGELFF. The CDR3 DNA reads as TGTGCCAGCAGCCCCCACTTGGGGGGCTCCGGGGAGCTGTTTTTT.

This clonotype appeared many times. The V call is TRBV12-3 or TRBV12-4, the J call TRBJ1-5; D remains unclear. V shed 6 bases and J shed 0 bases, with 9 bases lying between them. The CDR3 length is 14 residues. The CDR3 DNA reads as TGTGCCAGCAGACCGGAGGGTAGCAATCAGCCCCAGCATTTT. It codes for CASRPEGSNQPQHF.

The chain joins TRBV20-1 to TRBJ1-2; unclear D gene. The CDR3 consists of 15 residues. Germline-derived CDR1 and CDR2 are DFQATT and SNEGSKA (reference sequence). Between the trimmed V and J ends, which lost 2 bases and 0 bases, there was a span of 13 bases. CDR3 coding DNA: TGCAGTGCTAGACCAAACGGACGCCCTAACTATGGCTACACCTTC. This codes for CSARPNGRPNYGYTF.

V usage is TRBV19 and J usage is TRBJ2-5, with 8 bases fitting TRBD1. Germline V gives CDR1 LNHDA, CDR2 SQIVND (reference sequence). The CDR3 extends over 15 amino acids. Germline trimming cut 4 bases from V and 4 bases from J; bases unmatched to any gene: 8. The CDR3 DNA reads as TGTGCCAGTAGTACCTCAGGGGGCGCGTTAGAGACCCAGTACTTC. Its protein is CASSTSGGALETQYF.

This chain joins TRBV7-2 and TRBJ2-3; D possibly corresponds to TRBD2 (6 bases). The CDR3 loop spans 15 amino acids. The V end was cut by 5 bases, the J end by 0 bases, with 12 bases between. Germline loops: CDR1 SGHTA, CDR2 FQGNSA. The CDR3 coding sequence is TGTGCCAGCAGCCCCCTAGCGCCTAGCACAGATACGCAGTATTTT. As protein: CASSPLAPSTDTQYF.

As regards this clonotype: A junction boundary mismatches the germline segment, possibly from a read error. The chain links TRBV11-2 to TRBJ2-2, with TRBD2 identical over 7 bases. In germline, CDR1 is SGHAT, CDR2 FQNNGV. This CDR3 region has 16 residues. CDR3 bases: TGTGCCAGCAGCTTAGATTTGCGGGAGTTCACCGGGAAGCTGTTTTTT. It translates to CASSLDLREFTGKLFF. The full variable domain, rest sourced from reference TRBV11-2 and TRBJ2-2, is EAGVAQSPRYKIIEKRQSVAFWCNPISGHATLYWYQQILGQGPKLLIQFQNNGVVDDSQLPKDRFSAERLKGVDSTLKIQPAKLEDSAVYLCASSLDLREFTGKLFFGEGSRLTVL.

The rearrangement links TRBV10-3 to TRBJ2-7, with 7 bases that match TRBD2. With V trimmed by 2 bases and J by 4 bases, 5 bases remained unmatched. CDR1 is ENHRY and CDR2 is SYGVKD in the germline V gene. The CDR3 is made up of 14 amino acids. The CDR3, as DNA: TGTGCCATCAGTGAGGGCGGGAGTCTATACGAGCAGTACTTC. Its translation: CAISEGGSLYEQYF.

This clonotype came up many times. The V and J genes are TRBV4-3 and TRBJ2-4; maybe TRBD1 (5 bases). In germline, CDR1 is LGHNA, CDR2 YSLEER. The CDR3 contains 14 residues. The V end was cut by 1 base, the J end by 8 bases, with 12 bases between. As DNA, the CDR3 is TGCGCCAGCAGCCAAGGAGACAGCCGGGACATTCAGTACTTC. This encodes CASSQGDSRDIQYF.

This clonotype was detected only a few times. The rearrangement uses TRBV20-1 and TRBJ2-7, with D uncertain. Germline values: CDR1 DFQATT, CDR2 SNEGSKA (reference sequence). The CDR3 loop spans 12 amino acids. The CDR3 loop is CSVGRPLYEQYF. DNA of the CDR3: TGCAGCGTCGGTCGTCCACTGTACGAGCAGTACTTC.

This chain links TRBV13 with TRBJ2-3, with TRBD2 matching over 8 bases. Germline CDR1 PRHDT, CDR2 FYEKMQ (reference sequence). The J segment lost 5 bases and the V segment lost 4 bases, leaving 11 bases of the junction unmatched. The CDR3 loop spans 16 amino acids. In DNA, the CDR3 is TGTGCCAGCAGCTCCCGGGGTAGCGGGAAAGAAGATACGCAGTATTTT. Residues: CASSSRGSGKEDTQYF.

This clonotype was found a few times. The V gene is TRBV6-2 or TRBV6-3, the J gene TRBJ2-2; TRBD1 aligns across 7 bases. Germline values: CDR1 MNHEY, CDR2 SVGEGT. This CDR3 has 18 residues. The CDR3 sequence is CAVSRGTILLRDTGELFF. CDR3 nucleotide sequence: TGTGCAGTTTCCAGGGGGACAATCCTCCTAAGGGACACCGGGGAGCTGTTTTTT.

V is TRBV20-1 and J is TRBJ1-5; no firm D call. The germline V and J ends were trimmed by 4 bases and 5 bases, with 12 bases remaining between them. Looked up from germline, CDR1 is DFQATT and CDR2 is SNEGSKA (reference sequence). This CDR3 contains 13 residues. The CDR3 DNA reads as TGCAGTGCTACGGGCAGAGCGGATCAGCCCCAGCATTTT. This encodes CSATGRADQPQHF.

The chain couples TRBV10-3 to TRBJ1-1; no definite D call. V lost 5 bases to trimming and J lost 0 bases, with 13 bases between them. Germline loops: CDR1 ENHRY, CDR2 SYGVKD. The CDR3 extends over 15 amino acids. CDR3 sequence reads: CAISTEGGMNTEAFF. The DNA for the CDR3 is TGTGCCATCAGTACCGAGGGCGGTATGAACACTGAAGCTTTCTTT.

The rearrangement uses TRBV20-1 and TRBJ2-7; TRBD1 aligns across 8 bases. The ends lost 5 bases at V and 4 bases at J; junction bases unmatched: 13. This CDR3 comprises 15 residues. From germline, CDR1 is DFQATT and CDR2 SNEGSKA (reference sequence). CDR3 sequence: CSARGGQGRIYEQYF. The CDR3 DNA sequence: TGCAGTGCTCGCGGCGGACAGGGCCGGATATACGAGCAGTACTTC.

V is TRBV20-1 and J is TRBJ1-5, with no clear D. Germline V gene lookup returns CDR1 DFQATT and CDR2 SNEGSKA (reference sequence). CDR3 length equals 14 residues. Trimming took 4 bases from V and 2 from J, leaving 12 bases between them. CDR3 sequence (DNA): TGCAGTGCTACCGCGGCAGGCCGCAATCAGCCCCAGCATTTT. It yields the protein CSATAAGRNQPQHF.

This chain uses TRBV7-2 with TRBJ2-3; TRBD2 matches at 13 bases. V lost 5 bases and J lost 6; bases outside the gene matches: 11. Germline lookup yields CDR1 SGHTA and CDR2 FQGNSA. This CDR3 spans 17 amino acids. The CDR3 protein is CASSHGRLAGGGDTQYF. CDR3 sequence (DNA): TGTGCCAGCAGCCACGGCCGACTAGCGGGAGGTGGTGATACGCAGTATTTT.

Note on this clonotype: One junction end does not reproduce the germline sequence, and a read error may be involved. J is TRBJ2-7 and V is TRBV9; TRBD2 aligns across 7 bases. CDR3 size: 14 residues. Germline V gene data show CDR1 as SGDLS and CDR2 as YYNGEE. CDR3: CTSSPSSGPIEQYF. The CDR3 coding sequence is TGTACCAGCAGCCCTTCTAGCGGCCCCATCGAGCAGTACTTC.

This clonotype was seen ten or more times. This chain links TRBV5-6 with TRBJ2-7; 8 bases fit TRBD1. V lost 0 bases, J lost 11 bases, and 7 bases stayed unmatched. Germline loops: CDR1 SGHDT, CDR2 YYEEEE. The CDR3 runs to 13 residues. The chain's CDR3 is CASSLGTGIREYF. The CDR3 DNA reads as TGTGCCAGCAGCTTGGGGACAGGGATTAGGGAGTACTTC.

V gene TRBV28 combines with J gene TRBJ2-7, with TRBD1 matching 8 bases. The CDR3 spans 15 residues. V trimming: 8 bases; J trimming: 0 bases; junction bases outside the gene matches: 9. Per germline, CDR1 MDHEN and CDR2 SYDVKM. CDR3 sequence: CASLPGGTGSYEQYF. The CDR3 coding sequence is TGTGCCAGCTTACCAGGGGGCACGGGCTCCTACGAGCAGTACTTC.

This clonotype has more than one count but fewer than ten. The V gene is TRBV15, the J gene TRBJ2-7; 10 positions agree with TRBD1. The CDR3 length is 16 residues. The V and J ends lost 3 bases and 2 bases, in that order; junction bases with no gene match: 7. CDR1 is LNHNV and CDR2 is YYDKDF in the germline V gene (reference sequence). The CDR3 spells CATSSPRDRGAYEQYF. Written as DNA, the CDR3 is TGTGCCACCAGCAGCCCCCGGGACAGGGGTGCCTACGAGCAGTACTTC.

This clonotype has a handful of counts. The chain combines TRBV10-3 with TRBJ2-3; 8 bases match TRBD2. Trimming cost V 0 bases and J 2 bases; bases outside gene matches: 7. The CDR3 spans 17 residues. Germline CDR1 and CDR2: ENHRY and SYGVKD. The CDR3 sequence: CAISESRRGATTDTQYF. In nucleotides, the CDR3 is TGTGCCATCAGTGAGTCGAGGCGGGGGGCCACCACAGATACGCAGTATTTT.

The V call is TRBV4-3, the J call TRBJ2-6; 9 positions agree with TRBD2. This CDR3 has 20 amino acids. Trimming removed 0 bases from V and 1 base from J; junction bases left unmatched: 10. Germline V gives CDR1 LGHNA, CDR2 YSLEER. CDR3 residues: CASSQDRYLAGVSGANVLTF. The CDR3 DNA sequence: TGCGCCAGCAGCCAAGATCGCTACTTAGCGGGAGTTTCTGGGGCCAACGTCCTGACTTTC.

This clonotype was recorded a few times. The V call is TRBV20-1, the J call TRBJ2-2; 10 positions agree with TRBD2. CDR1 is DFQATT and CDR2 is SNEGSKA in the germline V gene (reference sequence). Trimming took 6 bases from V and 1 from J; bases not matched to a gene: 14. CDR3 length equals 18 residues. CDR3 region: CSAQAASGRGWNTGELFF. In nucleotides, the CDR3 is TGCAGTGCCCAAGCGGCTAGCGGGAGAGGTTGGAACACCGGGGAGCTGTTTTTT.

The chain links TRBV9 to TRBJ2-3; perhaps TRBD2 as D (6 bases). Germline V CDR1 and CDR2: SGDLS, YYNGEE. The CDR3 length is 16 residues. V lost 4 bases, J lost 3 bases, and 18 bases lay in between. This CDR3 is CASSLMEGVGTDTQYF. CDR3 DNA sequence: TGTGCCAGCAGCCTCATGGAGGGAGTGGGTACAGATACGCAGTATTTT.

The V gene is TRBV7-9, the J gene TRBJ2-4; D gene ambiguous. There are 16 residues in the CDR3. CDR1 is SEHNR, CDR2 FQNEAQ, per germline (reference sequence). The ends were cut back, 5 bases at V and 0 bases at J, with 14 bases in the middle. The CDR3 region has the DNA TGTGCCAGCAGCCCTGCTCCACTACTAGCCAAAAACATTCAGTACTTC. This translates into CASSPAPLLAKNIQYF.